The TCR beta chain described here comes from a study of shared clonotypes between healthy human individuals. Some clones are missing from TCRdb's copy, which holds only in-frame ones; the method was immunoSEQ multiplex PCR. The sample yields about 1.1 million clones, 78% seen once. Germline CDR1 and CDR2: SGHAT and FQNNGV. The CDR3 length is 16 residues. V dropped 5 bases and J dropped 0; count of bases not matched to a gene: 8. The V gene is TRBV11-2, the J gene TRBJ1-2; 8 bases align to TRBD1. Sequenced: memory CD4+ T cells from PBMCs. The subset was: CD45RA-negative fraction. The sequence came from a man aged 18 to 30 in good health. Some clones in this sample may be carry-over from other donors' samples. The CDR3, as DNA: TGTGCCAGCAGCAAGGAGCCGACAGGGGCTAACTATGGCTACACCTTC. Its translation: CASSKEPTGANYGYTF.